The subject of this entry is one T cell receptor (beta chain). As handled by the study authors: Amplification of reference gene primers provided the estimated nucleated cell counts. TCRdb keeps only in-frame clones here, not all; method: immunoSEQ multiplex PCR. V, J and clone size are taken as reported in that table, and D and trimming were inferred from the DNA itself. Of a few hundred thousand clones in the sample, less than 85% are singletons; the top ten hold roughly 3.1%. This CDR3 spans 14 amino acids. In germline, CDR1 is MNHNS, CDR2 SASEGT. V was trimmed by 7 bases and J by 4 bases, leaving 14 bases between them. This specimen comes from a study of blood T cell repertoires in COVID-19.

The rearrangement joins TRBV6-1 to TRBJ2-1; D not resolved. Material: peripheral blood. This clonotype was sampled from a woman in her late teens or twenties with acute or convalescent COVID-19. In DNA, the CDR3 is TGTGCCAGCAAGGCGTCCGGAGCGTACAATGAGCAGTTCTTC. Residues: CASKASGAYNEQFF.